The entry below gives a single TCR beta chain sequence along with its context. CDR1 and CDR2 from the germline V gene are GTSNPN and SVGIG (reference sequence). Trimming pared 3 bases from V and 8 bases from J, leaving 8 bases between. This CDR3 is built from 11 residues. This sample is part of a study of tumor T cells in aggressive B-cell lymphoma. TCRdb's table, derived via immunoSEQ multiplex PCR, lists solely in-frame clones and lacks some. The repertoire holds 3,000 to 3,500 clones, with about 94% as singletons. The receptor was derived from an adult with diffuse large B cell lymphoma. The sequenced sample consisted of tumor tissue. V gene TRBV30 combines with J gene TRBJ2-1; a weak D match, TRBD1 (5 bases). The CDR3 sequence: CAWRRGHEQFF. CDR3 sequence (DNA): TGTGCCTGGAGAAGGGGCCATGAGCAGTTCTTC.